The entry below describes one T cell receptor (beta chain). The data were obtained in a study of shared clonotypes between healthy human individuals. Data came from immunoSEQ multiplex PCR; TCRdb stores just in-frame clones and leaves some out. This table holds 2 million to 2.5 million clones, nearly 97% found once. This clonotype was obtained from a man aged 18-30 years in good health. What was sequenced was naive CD4+ T cells sorted from blood. Regarding subset: CD45RA+ positively selected.

DNA of the CDR3: TGTGCCAGCGAAGACAGGGGAAGAATGAACACTGAAGCTTTCTTT. It yields the protein CASEDRGRMNTEAFF. The gene calls are TRBV5-4 and TRBJ1-1; 8 bases match TRBD1. Germline V gene sequence: CDR1 SGHNT, CDR2 YYREEE (reference sequence). The CDR3 is 15 residues long. The V gene end was trimmed by 7 bases and the J gene end by 0 bases; junction bases not matched to a gene: 8.